This entry lists 12 T cell receptor beta chains sequenced from one sample in a study of shared clonotypes between healthy human individuals. CD8 cells regarded as naive lacked CD45RO, were positively chosen for CCR7, and omitted terminally differentiated effector memory CD45RA+ cells. The method was immunoSEQ multiplex PCR; TCRdb's version includes in-frame clones alone and lacks a portion of them. The data show some 800,000 clones, with 92% seen just once and nearly 25% held by the top ten. Input material: naive CD8+ T cells sorted from blood. The receptor source for this set is a young man in good health.

This clone appeared a single time. This sequence joins TRBV29-1 and TRBJ2-7, with D unresolved. Looked up from germline, CDR1 is SQVTM and CDR2 is ANQGSEA. The length of the CDR3 is 13 residues. V lost 6 bases, J lost 2 bases, and 14 bases lay in between. For the CDR3, the DNA is TGCAGCGTCGCGGCGGTTGGGACCTACGAGCAGTACTTC. This gives the protein CSVAAVGTYEQYF.

This rearrangement joins TRBV9 to TRBJ2-1; D tentatively fits TRBD1 or TRBD2 (5 bases each). Trimming shortened V by 4 bases and J by 8 bases, and 16 bases separated the two germline ends. The CDR3 is made up of 14 amino acids. Looked up from germline, CDR1 is SGDLS and CDR2 is YYNGEE. CDR3 DNA: TGTGCCAGCAGCATCGAGGTAGGGACCCATGAGCAGTTCTTC. This sequence encodes CASSIEVGTHEQFF.

The rearrangement joins TRBV28 to TRBJ2-7; D perhaps matches TRBD1 (5 bases). The ends were cut back, 7 bases at V and 2 bases at J, with 9 bases in the middle. CDR3 length: 12 residues. The germline V gene has CDR1 MDHEN and CDR2 SYDVKM. The CDR3 nucleotides read TGTGCCAGCACAAAGGACACCTACGAGCAGTACTTC. As protein: CASTKDTYEQYF.

V gene TRBV30 combines with J gene TRBJ1-1; tentatively, D is TRBD1 (6 bases). Germline CDR1 is GTSNPN and CDR2 is SVGIG (reference sequence). CDR3 length equals 13 residues. V lost 1 base and J 7 bases, leaving 13 bases between the germline ends. The CDR3 coding sequence is TGTGCCTGGAGTGGCGACAGGCTGGGTGAAGCTTTCTTT. It codes for CAWSGDRLGEAFF. Filled out from reference TRBV30 and TRBJ1-1, the complete variable domain reads SQTIHQWPATLVQPVGSPLSLECTVEGTSNPNLYWYRQAAGRGLQLLFYSVGIGQISSEVPQNLSASRPQDRQFILSSKKLLLSDSGFYLCAWSGDRLGEAFFGQGTRLTVV.

The J gene is TRBJ2-7, the V gene TRBV28, with 12 bases that match TRBD2. This CDR3 comprises 15 residues. The germline CDR1 and CDR2 sequences are MDHEN and SYDVKM. With V trimmed by 7 bases and J by 5 bases, 9 bases remained unmatched. The CDR3 DNA is TGTGCCAGCACTCTCCTAGCGGGAGGGCCAGACGAGCAGTACTTC. Protein: CASTLLAGGPDEQYF.

The rearrangement joins TRBV4-3 to TRBJ1-3; D unclear. Germline CDR1 reads LGHNA; CDR2 reads YSLEER. Trimming removed 0 bases from V and 0 bases from J, with 6 bases in between. CDR3 size: 15 residues. Here the CDR3 reads CASSQEVYSGNTIYF. The CDR3 region has the DNA TGCGCCAGCAGCCAAGAGGTCTACTCTGGAAACACCATATATTTT.

The chain combines TRBV4-1 with TRBJ1-1; TRBD1 matches at 7 bases. The CDR3 is 15 amino acids. Unmatched junction bases numbered 4, after V lost 2 bases and J lost 1 base. Germline CDR1 MGHRA, CDR2 YSYEKL. This CDR3 is CASSQSQGGNTEAFF. The CDR3 nucleotides read TGCGCCAGCAGCCAATCCCAGGGGGGGAACACTGAAGCTTTCTTT.

The V gene is TRBV6-5, the J gene TRBJ2-7, with D perhaps being TRBD1 or TRBD2 (5 bases each). Trimming left V 6 bases short and J 4 bases short, with 13 bases between. The CDR3 is 13 residues long. Germline CDR1 and CDR2: MNHEY and SVGAGI. The CDR3 DNA reads as TGTGCCAGCAGGCCCCGGGACGGGTACGAGCAGTACTTC. The encoded protein is CASRPRDGYEQYF.

This chain joins TRBV2 and TRBJ1-1; the match to TRBD1 covers 10 bases. Germline V CDR1 and CDR2: SNHLY, FYNNEI. The CDR3 consists of 13 residues. Germline trimming cut 6 bases from V and 6 bases from J; bases unmatched to any gene: 4. CDR3 coding DNA: TGTGCCAGCAGGGGGGACAGGGGCCCTGAAGCTTTCTTT. Translated, it gives CASRGDRGPEAFF.

The genes are TRBV7-9 and TRBJ2-1; no reliable D call. V gave up 2 bases and J gave up 6 bases, with 11 bases separating them. The CDR3 is 14 amino acids. Per the germline V gene, CDR1 is SEHNR and CDR2 is FQNEAQ (reference sequence). The CDR3 protein is CASSLSTFANEQFF. CDR3 in DNA: TGTGCCAGCAGCTTATCTACCTTCGCCAATGAGCAGTTCTTC.

This clone was seen a handful of times. The CDR3 sequence is CASSAGQGAWETQYF. As DNA, the CDR3 is TGTGCCAGCAGCGCCGGACAGGGGGCCTGGGAGACCCAGTACTTC. V usage is TRBV7-9 and J usage is TRBJ2-5; 11 nucleotides align to TRBD1. This CDR3 is 15 amino acids long. V dropped 5 bases and J dropped 5; count of bases not matched to a gene: 7. Germline values: CDR1 SEHNR, CDR2 FQNEAQ (reference sequence). Using reference TRBV7-9 and TRBJ2-5 for the parts outside the CDR3, the full variable domain is DTGVSQNPRHKITKRGQNVTFRCDPISEHNRLYWYRQTLGQGPEFLTYFQNEAQLEKSRLLSDRFSAERPKGSFSTLEIQRTEQGDSAMYLCASSAGQGAWETQYFGPGTRLLVL.

A single count supports this clone. The chain has TRBV27 and TRBJ2-1; D unclear. CDR3 length: 13 amino acids. Deletions cut 3 bases from V and 7 bases from J, with 10 bases between. Germline V lookup: CDR1 MNHEY, CDR2 SMNVEV (reference sequence). The CDR3 region has the DNA TGTGCCAGCAGTTTGGCCGGGTGGAATGAGCAGTTCTTC. It specifies CASSLAGWNEQFF.